This T cell receptor (beta chain) was recovered during a study of blood T cell repertoires in COVID-19. Study background: Italy, Spain and the United States were the sources of the convalescent and acute COVID-19 samples.

Clones were read by immunoSEQ multiplex PCR, and TCRdb kept only the in-frame ones, dropping some. The table has about 250,000 clones, 75% to 90% seen once. This CDR3 has 17 amino acids. Germline V gives CDR1 SGHRS, CDR2 YFSETQ. Trimming at V came to 0 bases and at J to 4 bases, leaving 9 bases not matched to a gene. The receptor was isolated from a man aged 30-40 years with acute or convalescent COVID-19. This chain links TRBV5-1 with TRBJ2-3; 9 bases fit TRBD2. Sequenced input: peripheral blood. The CDR3 DNA reads as TGCGCCAGCAGCTTGGGTGATTGGCGGGAGGGCGCAGATACGCAGTATTTT. Translating gives CASSLGDWREGADTQYF.